Below, 20 T cell receptor beta chains from the same sample are listed, as sequenced in a study of cytomegalovirus exposure and HLA in healthy donors. Primers for the PCR totalled 60 Vbeta and 13 Jbeta. Using immunoSEQ multiplex PCR, the repertoire was profiled, and TCRdb retains in-frame clones only, with some absent. This sample yields some 200,000 clones, of which roughly 80% are seen a single time; 2.5% to 4% belongs to the top ten. Sequencing input: PBMCs. The receptors were sampled from a female donor in good health and CMV-seronegative.

The chain uses TRBV7-9 and TRBJ2-5; 7 bases line up with TRBD1. TRBJ2-7 matches the DNA end more closely, so the J call is doubtful. The CDR3 contains 15 residues. Per germline, CDR1 SEHNR and CDR2 FQNEAQ (reference sequence). The DNA of the CDR3 is TGTGCCAGCAGCTTAGCGGGCCGACAGGGTCCCGAGCAGTACTTC. Amino acids: CASSLAGRQGPEQYF.

V usage is TRBV18 and J usage is TRBJ2-7; 10 bases fit TRBD1. V lost 5 bases, J lost 5 bases, and 12 bases stayed unmatched. This CDR3 has 16 amino acids. Germline CDR1 and CDR2: KGHSH and LQKENI. The CDR3 sequence: CASSSNRQGASNEQYF. CDR3 nucleotide sequence: TGTGCCAGCTCATCAAACCGACAGGGGGCGTCCAACGAGCAGTACTTC.

V and J are TRBV14 and TRBJ2-5; 8 bases are shared with TRBD2. V lost 4 bases and J lost 1; bases outside the gene matches: 2. Germline V gives CDR1 SGHDN, CDR2 FVKESK. This CDR3 contains 14 residues. The CDR3 region is CASSPAGVQETQYF. Here the CDR3 DNA reads TGTGCCAGCAGCCCAGCGGGAGTCCAAGAGACCCAGTACTTC.

The chain employs TRBV10-3 and TRBJ2-1; TRBD2 aligns across 9 bases. The germline V gene has CDR1 ENHRY and CDR2 SYGVKD. CDR3 size: 16 residues. After removal of 0 bases from V and 7 bases from J, the junction contained 7 bases not matched to a gene. As DNA, the CDR3 is TGTGCCATCAGTGAGTCGACTCCGCTAGCGGGAAATGAGCAGTTCTTC. Protein sequence: CAISESTPLAGNEQFF.

The genes are TRBV2 and TRBJ1-6; D unclear. V lost 5 bases, J lost 7 bases, and 12 bases lay in between. This CDR3 region has 14 residues. The germline V gene has CDR1 SNHLY and CDR2 FYNNEI. CDR3 DNA sequence: TGTGCCAGCAGTTCTGTTTTTAGCAATTCACCCCTCCACTTT. It translates to CASSSVFSNSPLHF.

The CDR3 loop is CASSHSPNEQFF. For the CDR3, the DNA is TGTGCCAGCAGCCACTCCCCCAATGAGCAGTTCTTC. J is TRBJ2-1 and V is TRBV6-6; D remains unclear. Germline assignment: CDR1 MNHNY and CDR2 SVGAGI (reference sequence). CDR3 length: 12 residues. Trimming took off 6 bases at V and 6 bases at J, with 9 bases between the two ends.

V and J are TRBV12-5 and TRBJ2-1, with unresolved D. Trimming stripped 7 bases from V and 2 bases from J, with 12 bases between. This CDR3 is built from 14 residues. Germline lookup yields CDR1 LGHNT and CDR2 FRNRAP. CDR3 nucleotide sequence: TGTGCTAGTGTCTTAGACTCTCCCTACAATGAGCAGTTCTTC. It codes for CASVLDSPYNEQFF.

This clone was observed once. The rearrangement links TRBV10-1 to TRBJ1-1; 9 nucleotides line up with TRBD1. Germline CDR1 WNHNN, CDR2 SYGVQD (reference sequence). The CDR3 is made up of 13 amino acids. V dropped 6 bases and J dropped 4; count of bases not matched to a gene: 3. CDR3 region: CASRQGAGTEAFF. The CDR3 nucleotides are TGCGCCAGCAGACAGGGGGCCGGCACTGAAGCTTTCTTT.

Comment on this clone: Sequence at one end of the junction differs from germline and may be a read error. The V gene is TRBV7-9, the J gene TRBJ1-2, with 8 bases matching TRBD1. The CDR3 sequence is 16 residues long. The V gene's germline CDR1 is SEHNR and CDR2 FQNEAQ (reference sequence). CDR3 in amino acids: CSSSLSGDRGGYGYTF. In DNA form, the CDR3 reads TGTTCCAGCAGCTTATCCGGTGACAGGGGTGGCTATGGCTACACCTTC.

This chain links TRBV10-1 with TRBJ2-2; 11 bases line up with TRBD2. CDR3 length equals 17 residues. From germline, CDR1 is WNHNN and CDR2 SYGVQD (reference sequence). V gave up 4 bases and J gave up 3 bases; unmatched junction bases: 7. This CDR3 is CASSGGEGLADTGELFF. CDR3 coding DNA: TGCGCCAGCAGTGGGGGGGAGGGACTAGCGGACACCGGGGAGCTGTTTTTT.

A few counts support this clone. V and J are TRBV2 and TRBJ2-2; TRBD2 aligns across 10 bases. V gave up 6 bases and J gave up 3 bases; unmatched junction bases: 10. Germline V gene data show CDR1 as SNHLY and CDR2 as FYNNEI. This CDR3 comprises 17 residues. This CDR3 reads CASSDSGRAADTGELFF. CDR3 nucleotide sequence: TGTGCCAGCAGCGACAGCGGGAGGGCCGCGGACACCGGGGAGCTGTTTTTT.

This clone came up once. The genes are TRBV28 and TRBJ1-1, with D possibly being TRBD1 (6 bases). V was cut by 6 bases and J by 6 bases, with 11 bases left in between. The CDR3 extends over 12 amino acids. The germline CDR1 and CDR2 sequences are MDHEN and SYDVKM. The CDR3: CASSLRQAEAFF. DNA for the CDR3: TGTGCCAGCAGCCTACGACAGGCTGAAGCTTTCTTT.

The V gene is TRBV11-2, the J gene TRBJ2-3; possibly TRBD2 for D (6 bases). Trimming cost V 2 bases and J 0 bases, with 9 bases left between them. Germline V lookup: CDR1 SGHAT, CDR2 FQNNGV. There are 15 residues in the CDR3. The CDR3 loop is CASSLSGESTDTQYF. The CDR3 nucleotides read TGTGCCAGCAGCTTATCGGGAGAGAGCACAGATACGCAGTATTTT.

The J gene is TRBJ1-1, the V gene TRBV28; unclear D gene. This CDR3 is built from 14 residues. V was trimmed by 6 bases and J by 0 bases, leaving 11 bases between them. Per germline, CDR1 MDHEN and CDR2 SYDVKM. CDR3 residues: CASRQMSMNTEAFF. CDR3 coding DNA: TGTGCCAGCAGACAGATGTCAATGAACACTGAAGCTTTCTTT.

The CDR3 here is CASSEYMRGLADYNEQFF. The DNA for the CDR3 is TGTGCCAGCAGTGAATATATGAGGGGACTAGCGGACTACAATGAGCAGTTCTTC. The genes are TRBV25-1 and TRBJ2-1; the match to TRBD2 covers 11 bases. The germline CDR1 and CDR2 sequences are MGHDK and SYGVNS. This CDR3 region has 18 residues. Germline trimming cut 0 bases from V and 3 bases from J; bases unmatched to any gene: 7.

The V and J genes are TRBV27 and TRBJ2-7; D might be TRBD2 (5 bases). V was trimmed by 3 bases and J by 2 bases, leaving 17 bases between them. Germline V gives CDR1 MNHEY, CDR2 SMNVEV (reference sequence). The CDR3 extends over 16 amino acids. CDR3 bases: TGTGCCAGCAGTTTCTCGTTCAGCGGTCCTGCCTACGAGCAGTACTTC. This translates into CASSFSFSGPAYEQYF.

The count of this clone is one. The rearrangement links TRBV30 to TRBJ2-3; 7 bases map to TRBD1. The germline CDR1 and CDR2 sequences are GTSNPN and SVGIG (reference sequence). Losses at the gene ends were 0 bases for V and 0 bases for J; bases not matched to a gene: 6. There are 16 residues in the CDR3. In nucleotides, the CDR3 is TGTGCCTGGAGTGTAAGGGGGCCTAGTAGCACAGATACGCAGTATTTT. Translating it yields CAWSVRGPSSTDTQYF.

The genes are TRBV15 and TRBJ2-5; 8 nucleotides line up with TRBD2. The ends lost 3 bases at V and 4 bases at J; junction bases unmatched: 4. In germline, CDR1 is LNHNV, CDR2 YYDKDF (reference sequence). CDR3 length: 14 amino acids. Written as DNA, the CDR3 is TGTGCCACCAGCAGGGATCGGGGGGGAGAGACCCAGTACTTC. It encodes CATSRDRGGETQYF. The entire variable domain, with the rest obtained from reference TRBV15 and TRBJ2-5, is as follows: DAMVIQNPRYQVTQFGKPVTLSCSQTLNHNVMYWYQQKSSQAPKLLFHYYDKDFNNEADTPDNFQSRRPNTSFCFLDIRSPGLGDTAMYLCATSRDRGGETQYFGPGTRLLVL.

The V and J genes are TRBV5-8 and TRBJ1-5; D is undetermined. The CDR3 sequence is 15 residues long. Trimming left V 0 bases short and J 2 bases short, with 9 bases between. The germline CDR1 and CDR2 sequences are SGHTS and YDEGEE. CDR3 nucleotide sequence: TGTGCCAGCAGCTTGGGACCCCAGGGCAATCAGCCCCAGCATTTT. Protein sequence: CASSLGPQGNQPQHF.

The chain uses TRBV6-1 and TRBJ1-5; the D gene is possibly TRBD1 (6 bases). CDR1 and CDR2 from the germline V gene are MNHNS and SASEGT. Trimming removed 6 bases from V and 7 bases from J, with 13 bases in between. CDR3 size: 13 residues. CDR3 coding DNA: TGTGCCAGCAGCCGGGGGGGGGCCCAGCCCCAGCATTTT. Its protein product is CASSRGGAQPQHF.